This T cell receptor (beta chain) was identified during a study of beta chain features in type 1 diabetes. Trimming took off 6 bases at V and 11 bases at J, with 17 bases between the two ends. CDR1 MNHEY and CDR2 SVGAGI come from the germline V gene. The length of the CDR3 is 13 residues. Study conclusions and caveats: In all four CD4+ subsets, TCRB CDR3 length was significantly, moderately reduced in type 1 diabetes. Possible PCR preference for shorter templates applied equally to patients and controls.

Per donor, one heparinised blood draw averaged roughly 110 mL. All of the isolated RNA was reverse transcribed, so expressed TCRB transcripts were sequenced. The data were produced by immunoSEQ multiplex PCR, yet TCRdb's version contains in-frame clones alone and is incomplete. The sample contains hundreds of thousands of clones, 13% of which appear only once. On this clone itself: The antigen is not known.

The TCR sequence derives from a man aged 18-30 years with type 1 diabetes. Sequenced input: naive CD4+ T cells from blood. This chain links TRBV6-5 with TRBJ2-1; D is perhaps TRBD1 or TRBD2 (5 bases each). This CDR3 reads CASRPPQGTQQFF. CDR3 sequence (DNA): TGTGCCAGCAGGCCTCCCCAAGGGACCCAGCAGTTCTTC.